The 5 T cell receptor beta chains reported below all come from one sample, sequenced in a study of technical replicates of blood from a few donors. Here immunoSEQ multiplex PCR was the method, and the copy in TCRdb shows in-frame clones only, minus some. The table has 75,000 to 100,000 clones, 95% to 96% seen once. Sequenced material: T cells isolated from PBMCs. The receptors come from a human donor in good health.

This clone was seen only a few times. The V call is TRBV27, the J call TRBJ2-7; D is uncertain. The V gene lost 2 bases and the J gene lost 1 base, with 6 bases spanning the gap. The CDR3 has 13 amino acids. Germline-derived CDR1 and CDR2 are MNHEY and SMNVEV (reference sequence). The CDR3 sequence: CASSLTVSYEQYF. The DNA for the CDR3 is TGTGCCAGCAGTTTAACAGTTTCCTACGAGCAGTACTTC.

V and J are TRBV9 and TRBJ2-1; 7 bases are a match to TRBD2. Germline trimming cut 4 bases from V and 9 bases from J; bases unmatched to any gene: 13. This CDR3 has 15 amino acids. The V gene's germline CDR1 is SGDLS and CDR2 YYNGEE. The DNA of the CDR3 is TGTGCCAGCAGCCAAGCACGCGGGAGTATGTCTGAGCAGTTCTTC. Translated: CASSQARGSMSEQFF.

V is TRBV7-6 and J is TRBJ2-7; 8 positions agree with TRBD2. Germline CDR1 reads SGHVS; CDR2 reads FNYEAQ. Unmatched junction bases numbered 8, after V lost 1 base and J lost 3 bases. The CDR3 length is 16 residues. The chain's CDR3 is CASSLGSLAVFYEQYF. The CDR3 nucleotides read TGTGCCAGCAGCTTAGGGTCACTAGCGGTCTTCTACGAGCAGTACTTC.

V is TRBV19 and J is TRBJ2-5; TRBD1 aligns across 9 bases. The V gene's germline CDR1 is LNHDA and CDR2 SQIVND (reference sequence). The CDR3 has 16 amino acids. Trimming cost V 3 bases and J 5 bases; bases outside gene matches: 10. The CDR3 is CASSINRDRASETQYF. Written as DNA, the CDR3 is TGTGCCAGTAGTATTAACCGGGACAGGGCCAGCGAGACCCAGTACTTC. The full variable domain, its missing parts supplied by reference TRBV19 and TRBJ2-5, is DGGITQSPKYLFRKEGQNVTLSCEQNLNHDAMYWYRQDPGQGLRLIYYSQIVNDFQKGDIAEGYSVSREKKESFPLTVTSAQKNPTAFYLCASSINRDRASETQYFGPGTRLLVL.

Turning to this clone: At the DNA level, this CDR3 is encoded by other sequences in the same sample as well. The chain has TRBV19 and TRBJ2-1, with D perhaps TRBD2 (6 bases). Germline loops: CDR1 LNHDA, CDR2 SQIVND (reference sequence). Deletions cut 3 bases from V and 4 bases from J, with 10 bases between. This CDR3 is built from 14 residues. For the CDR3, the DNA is TGTGCCAGTAGTATGGGGAGCGGGTACAATGAGCAGTTCTTC. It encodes CASSMGSGYNEQFF.